This T cell receptor beta chain was identified during a study of memory CD4+ T cells and cytomegalovirus serostatus. Looking at the study overall: Of the healthy Belgian adults, roughly ten were CMV seropositive and approximately 24 seronegative. Whole-study results and caveats: A US-trained random forest predicted CMV serostatus with median AUC around 0.92. The CMV-associated TCR signature appears largely within the CD4+ memory repertoire.

The CDR3 runs 13 residues. Trimming removed 0 bases from V and 5 bases from J, with 7 bases in between. CDR1 and CDR2 from the germline V gene are LGHNA and YSLEER. The sort gate was single viable CD3+CD4+CD8-CD45RO+ cells for memory CD4+ T cells. Positive selection with CD4 microbeads enriched total CD4+ T cells. As to this clone: Its matching antigen is unknown.

Using immunoSEQ multiplex PCR, the repertoire was profiled, and TCRdb retains in-frame clones only, with some absent. The sample has 25,000 to 35,000 clones, about 80% seen once. This sequence was found in an adult in good health and CMV-seronegative. Some clones in this sample may be carry-over from other donors' samples. Sequenced sample: memory CD4+ T cells from blood. V usage is TRBV4-3 and J usage is TRBJ1-1; D is unclear. The CDR3 loop reads CASSQDRSTEAFF. DNA of the CDR3: TGCGCCAGCAGCCAAGATCGCTCAACTGAAGCTTTCTTT.